The rows below give T cell receptor beta chains drawn from one sample of a study of identical twins. TCRdb re-derived calls from the 5' RACE reads in MiXCR, one entry per CDR3 protein. The profile shows some 1,700,000 distinct CDR3 sequences, roughly a third of them singletons. Source material: cord blood. The receptors shown here come from a newborn girl in good health. The CDR3 runs from the conserved cysteine through the conserved F or W.

V	J	CDR3
TRBV30	TRBJ2-1	CAWSRLHQGNEQFF
TRBV12-3/TRBV12-4	TRBJ2-7	CASSPFFSGPSYEQYF
TRBV7-9	TRBJ2-3	CASSLGPFSSGSSTDTQYF
TRBV9	TRBJ2-1	CASSWTSESYNEQFF
TRBV5-1	TRBJ2-1	CASSLPGGSYNEQFF
TRBV7-2	TRBJ2-2	CASSSRGTSGWTGELFF
TRBV20-1	TRBJ2-7	CSDRAGTGGYYEQYF
TRBV27	.	CASSWDGVRGNIQYF
TRBV7-2	TRBJ1-1	CASRARGETEAFF
TRBV11-1	TRBJ2-6	CASSLFRAYPTASSGANVLTF
TRBV27	TRBJ2-7	CASSLSGMDRGYEQYF
TRBV7-2	TRBJ2-1	CASSLTGTSGVEQFF
TRBV25-1	TRBJ2-1	CASSELGYDEQFF
TRBV3-1	TRBJ2-5	CASSQYGVKYPGSDEQYF
TRBV7-8	TRBJ1-4	CASSPQLVRATNEKLFF
TRBV2	TRBJ2-3	CASSEAHVSGVWGTDTQYF
TRBV14	TRBJ1-2	CASSQDLGESYGYTF
TRBV2	TRBJ1-5	CASSSGLSQHF
TRBV7-2	TRBJ1-2	CASRANGYTF
TRBV7-8	TRBJ1-4	CASSFRQGDNEKLFF
TRBV3-1	TRBJ2-1	CAGSQARRLAGKFF
TRBV27	TRBJ2-7	CASRGHSSYEQYF